This T cell receptor beta chain was sequenced for a study of tumor-infiltrating lymphocytes in primary liver carcinoma. Overall study: The study included patients who were men and women aged 30 to 69 years. Overall study findings and caveats: A significantly higher top-250-clone fraction was recorded for tumors than for blood (p = 0.039).

For this clonotype: As yet, its antigen is unknown. A read error may account for a junction end that differs from germline.

The approximately 17-34 mg bulk tissue piece was not sorted before simultaneous RNA and DNA extraction. At sampling, these chronic HBV carriers had received no treatment. TCR beta cDNA was reverse-transcribed from 450 to 500 ng of total RNA. The reaction used a constant-region primer and ProtoScript II reverse transcriptase. Slightly modified ARM-PCR, run as three nested multiplex PCR rounds, produced the TCR beta libraries. Two initial PCR rounds of about 10 cycles each paired TRBV1-TRBV30 forward primers with a C-beta reverse primer. Using its own MiXCR run on the multiplex PCR reads, TCRdb lists one record per CDR3 protein. This table has approximately 110,000 distinct CDR3 sequences, 55% to 65% appearing once. Per the germline V gene, CDR1 is SGHNT and CDR2 is YENEEA. CDR3 size: 18 residues.

This chain joins TRBV11-3 and TRBJ2-2; D is perhaps TRBD1 or TRBD2 (5 bases each). Sample: liver tumor tissue from sampling region 1. Subset described: tumor region T1, superior pole. This sequence was found in a woman in her fifties or sixties with primary liver carcinoma and hepatitis B virus infection. The DNA of the CDR3 is TGCGCCAGCAGAACCAGGGTTAGGGACCGAACGAACACCGGGGAGCTGCTTTTT. Residues: CASRTRVRDRTNTGELLF.